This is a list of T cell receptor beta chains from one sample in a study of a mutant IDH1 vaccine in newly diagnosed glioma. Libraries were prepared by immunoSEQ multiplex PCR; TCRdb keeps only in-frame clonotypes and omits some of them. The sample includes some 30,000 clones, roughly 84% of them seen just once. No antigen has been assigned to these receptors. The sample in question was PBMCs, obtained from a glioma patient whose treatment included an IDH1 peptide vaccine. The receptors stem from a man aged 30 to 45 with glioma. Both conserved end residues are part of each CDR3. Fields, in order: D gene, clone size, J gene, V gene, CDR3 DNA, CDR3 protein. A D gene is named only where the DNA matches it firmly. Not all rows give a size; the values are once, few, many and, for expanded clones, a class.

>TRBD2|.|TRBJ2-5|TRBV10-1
TGCGCCAGCAGTGATATCCTAGCGGGACAAGAGACCCAGTACTTC
CASSDILAGQETQYF
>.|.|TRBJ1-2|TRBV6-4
TGTGCCAGCAGTGACTCGTCAGGATCGGGCGGCTACACCTTC
CASSDSSGSGGYTF
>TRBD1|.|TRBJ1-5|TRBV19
TGTGCCAGTAGTATTTGGACAGGGGAGAATCAGCCCCAGCATTTT
CASSIWTGENQPQHF
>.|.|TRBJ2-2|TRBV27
TGTGCCAGCAGATCTAACCCCGACAGAGTAAACACCGGGGAGCTGTTTTTT
CASRSNPDRVNTGELFF
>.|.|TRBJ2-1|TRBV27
TGTGCCAGCAGTCCCACGCGAGGGCACAATGAGCAGTTCTTC
CASSPTRGHNEQFF
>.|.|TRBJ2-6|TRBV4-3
TGCGCCAGCAGCCCAGGGGGCGGGGGCTCTGGGGCCAACGTCCTGACTTTC
CASSPGGGGSGANVLTF
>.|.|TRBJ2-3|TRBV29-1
TGCAGCGTTGAAGTACTAGAAGATACGCAGTATTTT
CSVEVLEDTQYF
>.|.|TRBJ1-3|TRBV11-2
TGTGCCAGCAGCGGAACAAGGGCTGGAAACACCATATATTTT
CASSGTRAGNTIYF
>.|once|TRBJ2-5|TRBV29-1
TGCAGCGCAACAAGCGAGAGGACCCAGTACTTC
CSATSERTQYF
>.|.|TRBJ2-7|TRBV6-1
TGTGCCAGCAGTTCTCAGGGAACGGACTTCAACGAGCAGTACTTC
CASSSQGTDFNEQYF
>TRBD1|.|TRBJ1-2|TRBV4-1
TGCGCCAGCAGCCCCTTACAGGGGAGACTTGGCTACACCTTC
CASSPLQGRLGYTF
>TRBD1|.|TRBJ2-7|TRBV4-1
TGCGCCAGCAGCCCCTCATCGACCCTAGACAGGGTCTCCTACGAGCAGTACTTC
CASSPSSTLDRVSYEQYF
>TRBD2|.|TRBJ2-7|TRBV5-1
TGCGCCAGCAGCTCGACTAGCGGGAGGTATGAGCAGTACTTC
CASSSTSGRYEQYF
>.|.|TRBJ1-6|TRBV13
TGTGCCAGCAGGGACCTTCAATATAATTCACCCCTCCACTTT
CASRDLQYNSPLHF
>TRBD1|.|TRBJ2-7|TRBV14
TGTGCCAGCAGCCACCCAGGGGACAGGGCCCACGAGCAGTACTTC
CASSHPGDRAHEQYF
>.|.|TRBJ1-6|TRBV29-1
TGCAGCGTTAGCGGGGGTCGGGATTCACCCCTCCACTTT
CSVSGGRDSPLHF
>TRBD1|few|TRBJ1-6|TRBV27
TGTGCCAGCAGTTTACAGGGGGATTCACCCCTCCACTTT
CASSLQGDSPLHF
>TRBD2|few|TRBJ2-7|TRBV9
TGTGCCAGCAGCATTAGCGGGAAGGCCGACGAGCAGTACTTC
CASSISGKADEQYF
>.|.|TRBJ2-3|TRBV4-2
TGTGCCAGCAGCCAACTTAGGGGTGCAGATACGCAGTATTTT
CASSQLRGADTQYF
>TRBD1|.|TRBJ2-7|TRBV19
TGTGCCAGTAGATCGAGGGGGCAGGGGGACGAGCAGTACTTC
CASRSRGQGDEQYF
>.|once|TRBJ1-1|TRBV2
TGTGCCAGCACGACAGGAATGAACACTGAAGCTTTCTTT
CASTTGMNTEAFF
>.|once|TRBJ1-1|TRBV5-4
TGTGCCAGCAGTTCTGACAGGAGGGGCGAAGCTTTCTTT
CASSSDRRGEAFF
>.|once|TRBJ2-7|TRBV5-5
TGTGCCAGCAGCTTGGCACTAGTAGCGGCCTACGAGCAGTACTTC
CASSLALVAAYEQYF
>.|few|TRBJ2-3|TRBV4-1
TGCGCCACCGCCCAAGCAGCTAGTTTGTCAGATACGCAGTATTTT
CATAQAASLSDTQYF
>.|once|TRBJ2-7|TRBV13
TGTGCCAGCAGCTTAGGGAAGGGGGACTACGAGCAGTACTTC
CASSLGKGDYEQYF
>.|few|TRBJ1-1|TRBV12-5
TGTGCTAGTGCCCCGGACAGCCAGAGCACTGAAGCTTTCTTT
CASAPDSQSTEAFF
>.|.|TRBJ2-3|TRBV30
TGTGCCTCGCAGGGGAGAGGGGCAGATACGCAGTATTTT
CASQGRGADTQYF
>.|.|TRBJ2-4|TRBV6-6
TGTGCCAGCAGTTACTCGCGGGGATCCAAAAACATTCAGTACTTC
CASSYSRGSKNIQYF
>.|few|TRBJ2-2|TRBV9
TGTGCCAGCAGCGTAGGGGACATCAACACCGGGGAGCTGTTTTTT
CASSVGDINTGELFF